A single T cell receptor (beta chain) is shown here with its context. This sample was included in a study of blood T cell repertoires in COVID-19. At the level of the study: Spain, Italy and the United States supplied samples that represented acute and convalescent COVID-19.

Assay used: immunoSEQ multiplex PCR; TCRdb lists only in-frame clones, some missing. The repertoire holds tens of thousands of clones, with 65% to 85% as singletons. CDR1 is MNHEY, CDR2 SVGAGI, per germline. Trimming removed 6 bases at V and 7 bases at J, with 16 bases between. The CDR3 is made up of 15 amino acids. This TCR was sampled from a woman aged 55 to 70 with acute or convalescent COVID-19. What was sequenced was peripheral blood. The chain uses TRBV6-5 and TRBJ1-6, with no clear D. CDR3 nucleotides: TGTGCCAGCAGACCCCGTGCTGCGGAGAATTCACCCCTCCACTTT. It is translated as CASRPRAAENSPLHF.